The 21 T cell receptor beta chains below were found in one sample sequenced in a study of identical twins. MiXCR, applied by TCRdb to the 5' RACE reads, yields one record per CDR3 protein. The data show 500,000 to 600,000 distinct CDR3 sequences, with 22% seen just once and roughly 0.91% held by the top ten. The data were also submitted as part of a second study, on T cells expressing NK-cell markers.

Sequenced sample: CD4+ T cells sorted from blood. These receptors all stem from a woman under 30 in good health.

The V call is TRBV20-1, the J call TRBJ2-1; 9 positions match TRBD2. Germline CDR1 and CDR2: DFQATT and SNEGSKA (reference sequence). This CDR3 region has 16 residues. V dropped 5 bases and J dropped 3; count of bases not matched to a gene: 11. This CDR3 reads CSALRGSSGVYNEQFF. For the CDR3, the DNA is TGCAGTGCTTTGAGGGGTTCTAGCGGGGTCTACAATGAGCAGTTCTTC.

V gene TRBV5-1 combines with J gene TRBJ2-3, with TRBD2 matching over 8 bases. CDR1 and CDR2 from the germline V gene are SGHRS and YFSETQ. This CDR3 is 16 amino acids long. Trimming took 0 bases from V and 2 from J; bases not matched to a gene: 5. Written as DNA, the CDR3 is TGCGCCAGCAGCTTGGCCGTGACTAGCGTCACAGATACGCAGTATTTT. This gives the protein CASSLAVTSVTDTQYF.

This clonotype was counted only a few times. The V gene is TRBV10-2, the J gene TRBJ2-7; TRBD2 is a possible D gene (5 bases). The CDR3 runs to 14 residues. The germline V and J ends were trimmed by 0 bases and 7 bases, with 13 bases remaining between them. Germline CDR1 is WSHSY and CDR2 is SAAADI. As DNA, the CDR3 is TGCGCCAGCAGTGAGTCCGGCGGGCCTTGGGAGCAGTACTTC. It codes for CASSESGGPWEQYF.

The J gene is TRBJ2-1, the V gene TRBV30; TRBD2 is a possible D gene (6 bases). There are 16 residues in the CDR3. V gave up 2 bases and J gave up 1 base, with 15 bases separating them. Germline V gene data show CDR1 as GTSNPN and CDR2 as SVGIG (reference sequence). CDR3 protein: CAWSYTGTESYNEQFF. In DNA, the CDR3 is TGTGCCTGGAGTTATACCGGGACTGAGTCCTACAATGAGCAGTTCTTC.

The chain recombines TRBV28 with TRBJ2-6, with TRBD1 matching over 8 bases. The CDR3 loop spans 17 amino acids. Germline loops: CDR1 MDHEN, CDR2 SYDVKM. V lost 4 bases to trimming and J lost 6 bases; unmatched junction nucleotides: 11. CDR3 amino acids: CASSSGRGLPEANVLTF. The CDR3 DNA sequence: TGTGCCAGCAGTTCAGGCAGGGGGCTCCCTGAGGCCAACGTCCTGACTTTC.

CDR3 protein: CASSSRDGLNSPLHF. The CDR3 DNA follows: TGTGCCAGCTCGTCTCGGGACGGTCTAAATTCACCCCTCCACTTT. The chain links TRBV18 to TRBJ1-6, with D perhaps TRBD1 (5 bases). The CDR3 is 15 residues long. Germline V gene lookup returns CDR1 KGHSH and CDR2 LQKENI. V lost 6 bases and J 7 bases, leaving 16 bases between the germline ends.

The CDR3 region is CASGLGTSGYEQYF. The CDR3 bases are TGTGCTAGTGGCTTAGGGACTAGCGGGTACGAGCAGTACTTC. The V gene is TRBV12-5, the J gene TRBJ2-7; 12 bases line up with TRBD2. The CDR3 consists of 14 residues. The germline V gene has CDR1 LGHNT and CDR2 FRNRAP. After removal of 6 bases from V and 4 bases from J, the junction contained 4 bases not matched to a gene.

This clonotype has more than one count but fewer than ten. This chain links TRBV12-3 or TRBV12-4 with TRBJ1-1; no definite D call. The CDR3 length is 12 residues. Trimming took off 3 bases at V and 5 bases at J, with 7 bases between the two ends. DNA of the CDR3: TGTGCCAGCAGTTTGTACGATACTGAAGCTTTCTTT. This translates into CASSLYDTEAFF.

There are many counts of this clonotype. V usage is TRBV20-1 and J usage is TRBJ2-5; maybe TRBD1 (5 bases). The germline V gene has CDR1 DFQATT and CDR2 SNEGSKA (reference sequence). V lost 1 base and J lost 2, with 8 bases in between. The CDR3 extends over 13 amino acids. The CDR3, as DNA: TGCAGTGCTAGAGCCAGGGTGCAAGAGACCCAGTACTTC. It yields the protein CSARARVQETQYF.

The chain is built from TRBV6-1 and TRBJ1-5, with D possibly TRBD1 on 5 matching bases. V was cut by 5 bases and J by 1 base, with 18 bases left in between. The CDR3 covers 17 residues. From germline, CDR1 is MNHNS and CDR2 SASEGT. This CDR3 reads CASSPQLGTVSNQPQHF. DNA for the CDR3: TGTGCCAGCAGTCCCCAACTAGGGACGGTGAGCAATCAGCCCCAGCATTTT.

This clonotype was detected only a few times. The V and J genes are TRBV15 and TRBJ2-5; D is undetermined. CDR1 and CDR2 (germline): LNHNV, YYDKDF (reference sequence). Trimming removed 0 bases at V and 3 bases at J, with 5 bases between. This CDR3 is 13 amino acids long. This CDR3 is CATSRDSKETQYF. CDR3 sequence (DNA): TGTGCCACCAGCAGAGATTCTAAAGAGACCCAGTACTTC.

This clonotype was found many times. The chain is built from TRBV10-3 and TRBJ2-1; TRBD2 matches 10 bases. CDR3 length: 13 residues. Germline lookup yields CDR1 ENHRY and CDR2 SYGVKD. The ends lost 6 bases at V and 9 bases at J; junction bases unmatched: 5. This CDR3 is CAIRRAGGPEQFF. CDR3 coding DNA: TGTGCCATCAGGAGAGCGGGGGGGCCTGAGCAGTTCTTC.

In its sample, this clonotype was seen a few times. The chain carries TRBV11-2 and TRBJ1-5, with unresolved D. Per germline, CDR1 SGHAT and CDR2 FQNNGV. This CDR3 contains 14 residues. The V gene lost 0 bases and the J gene lost 2 bases, with 5 bases spanning the gap. DNA of the CDR3: TGTGCCAGCAGCTTAGAACCGGGCAATCAGCCCCAGCATTTT. Its protein product is CASSLEPGNQPQHF.

This CDR3 reads CASSLAAGLVETYEQYF. For the CDR3, the DNA is TGTGCCAGCAGCTTAGCAGCGGGACTTGTAGAAACCTACGAGCAGTACTTC. V is TRBV7-9 and J is TRBJ2-7, with TRBD2 matching 7 bases. CDR1 and CDR2 from the germline V gene are SEHNR and FQNEAQ (reference sequence). CDR3 length equals 17 residues. Trimming cost V 0 bases and J 2 bases; bases outside gene matches: 10. Together with reference TRBV7-9 and TRBJ2-7, the CDR3 gives the full variable domain: DTGVSQNPRHKITKRGQNVTFRCDPISEHNRLYWYRQTLGQGPEFLTYFQNEAQLEKSRLLSDRFSAERPKGSFSTLEIQRTEQGDSAMYLCASSLAAGLVETYEQYFGPGTRLTVT.

This clonotype has a handful of counts. This chain connects TRBV6-1 to TRBJ2-6; D is uncertain. The germline V gene encodes CDR1 MNHNS and CDR2 SASEGT. Trimming removed 6 bases from V and 1 base from J, with 4 bases in between. This CDR3 is 13 amino acids long. CDR3 sequence reads: CASRESGANVLTF. DNA of the CDR3: TGTGCCAGCAGAGAGTCTGGGGCCAACGTCCTGACTTTC.

This clonotype was observed a few times. The J gene is TRBJ2-1, the V gene TRBV6-2 or TRBV6-3; 9 positions agree with TRBD1. This CDR3 spans 15 amino acids. V shed 6 bases and J 5 bases; nucleotides not matched to a gene: 8. In germline, CDR1 is MNHEY, CDR2 SVGEGT. The CDR3 coding sequence is TGTGCCAGCAGATTTACAGGGGGCCTCAACAATGAGCAGTTCTTC. Translated: CASRFTGGLNNEQFF.

The J gene is TRBJ2-5, the V gene TRBV3-1; TRBD2 matches 7 bases. The CDR3 consists of 14 residues. CDR1 and CDR2 from the germline V gene are LGHDT and YNNKEL (reference sequence). V was clipped by 3 bases and J by 5 bases; unmatched bases: 6. The CDR3: CASSQGGGRETQYF. CDR3 DNA: TGTGCCAGCAGCCAGGGGGGAGGGAGGGAGACCCAGTACTTC.

This clonotype was detected a few times. The chain employs TRBV6-2 or TRBV6-3 and TRBJ1-5; no definite D call. Germline V gene lookup returns CDR1 MNHEY and CDR2 SVGEGT. The CDR3 has 14 amino acids. The V gene lost 5 bases and the J gene lost 5 bases, with 13 bases spanning the gap. CDR3: CASSQEDRHQPQHF. In DNA form, the CDR3 reads TGTGCCAGCAGTCAGGAGGATAGGCATCAGCCCCAGCATTTT.

This clonotype was observed a few times. The chain couples TRBV5-1 to TRBJ2-1; TRBD2 is a possible D gene (6 bases). Germline lookup yields CDR1 SGHRS and CDR2 YFSETQ. The CDR3 sequence is 15 residues long. Trimming took off 3 bases at V and 5 bases at J, with 15 bases between the two ends. DNA of the CDR3: TGCGCCAGCAGCTCGGGAGTTCCCGCGAACAATGAGCAGTTCTTC. It codes for CASSSGVPANNEQFF.

The V and J genes are TRBV4-3 and TRBJ2-2; 9 positions agree with TRBD2. V was clipped by 4 bases and J by 6 bases; unmatched bases: 6. The germline gives CDR1 LGHNA, CDR2 YSLEER. The CDR3 is 15 amino acids. CDR3 sequence reads: CASSRRIAGAGELFF. As DNA, the CDR3 is TGCGCCAGCAGCCGACGGATAGCGGGAGCCGGGGAGCTGTTTTTT.

This chain connects TRBV5-1 to TRBJ2-7; 7 bases map to TRBD1. CDR3 size: 15 residues. Germline loops: CDR1 SGHRS, CDR2 YFSETQ. J lost 3 bases, V lost 0 bases, and 6 bases had no gene match. The CDR3 region has the DNA TGCGCCAGCAGCTTGGCCAACAGGGGAATCTACGAGCAGTACTTC. As protein: CASSLANRGIYEQYF.